The clone carrying this T cell receptor beta chain showed up just a few times. Its matching antigen is unknown. The germline gives CDR1 LGHNA, CDR2 YNFKEQ. V was trimmed by 4 bases and J by 0 bases, leaving 16 bases between them. The CDR3 sequence is 18 residues long. Vbeta (60) and Jbeta (13) primers were used in the PCR. Method: immunoSEQ multiplex PCR; TCRdb's copy keeps in-frame clones and lacks some. Of under 200,000 clones in the sample, around 80% were seen once. Sampled while nominally healthy, donors likely had unrecorded immune exposures. This specimen comes from a study of cytomegalovirus exposure and HLA in healthy donors. Study-wide points: It was assumed in the presence/absence analyses that sequencing depth was roughly uniform across donors. Earlier findings revealed that most TCR beta V segments proved productive either about 87% or about 30% of the time.

The source of this sequence is a woman aged 25 to 39 in good health and CMV-seropositive. Source material: PBMCs. The genes are TRBV4-2 and TRBJ2-6; TRBD2 might be the D (7 bases). CDR3 in DNA: TGTGCCAGCAGCCTGGGAGGGGGGCCGACCTCTGGGGCCAACGTCCTGACTTTC. It is translated as CASSLGGGPTSGANVLTF.